The source of this TCR beta chain is a study of T cells after yellow fever vaccination. General study points: FACS-sorted repertoires could harbor abundant contaminating bulk-population clonotypes. Booster samples showed a return of most primary-vaccination clones (roughly 96% CD4, 70% to 90% CD8).

On this clonotype: The target antigen is unknown.

The CDR3 contains 15 residues. Germline V lookup: CDR1 SEHNR, CDR2 FQNEAQ (reference sequence). With 5 bases removed from V and 4 bases from J, the gap between germline ends came to 16 bases. In making TCR cDNA, 5'RACE template switching added a universal primer site and UMIs to it. From the 5' RACE reads, TCRdb called clonotypes with MiXCR, one entry per CDR3 protein. The repertoire holds 300,000 to 450,000 distinct CDR3 sequences, with around 6.4% as singletons. The rearrangement joins TRBV7-9 to TRBJ2-3, with D possibly being TRBD1 or TRBD2 (5 bases each). Source: PBMCs, taken 5 days after the yellow fever booster vaccination. This receptor was obtained from a young man who received the YFV17D yellow fever vaccine. CDR3 protein: CASSLRDQAADTQYF. In nucleotides, the CDR3 is TGTGCCAGCAGCCTCCGGGACCAAGCGGCAGATACGCAGTATTTT.